This TCR beta chain originates from a study of beta chain features in type 1 diabetes. Findings and caveats of the study: Relative to healthy donors, patients appeared to have naive, central memory and Treg TCRB repertoires that were more similar. Moderate but significant shortening of TCRB CDR3s was recorded in all four CD4+ subsets from Type 1 diabetes patients. With patients and controls alike, PCR might favor shorter templates to an equal degree.

The CDR3 length is 15 residues. V lost 0 bases, J lost 3 bases, and 4 bases stayed unmatched. Per the germline V gene, CDR1 is SGDLS and CDR2 is YYNGEE. CD45RO/CCR7/CD25/CD127/CD95/CD27 sorting isolated CD4+ naive, central memory, regulatory and stem cell-like memory cells. The sample holds many counts of this clone. The antigen is undetermined. Expressed TCRB transcripts were sequenced after all isolated RNA was converted to cDNA. Mean read depth for naive, central memory and regulatory T cell samples was about 3.4 million reads. Clones were sequenced by immunoSEQ multiplex PCR, and TCRdb holds only the in-frame ones, with some missing. The sample has fewer than 400,000 clones; 9.3% are singletons.

This clonotype was sampled from a man aged 25 to 40 with type 1 diabetes. The sequenced sample consisted of central memory CD4+ T cells from blood. The chain links TRBV9 to TRBJ1-2; 8 bases are shared with TRBD1. The CDR3 coding sequence is TGTGCCAGCAGCGTAGAACAGGGGGGTTACTATGGCTACACCTTC. It codes for CASSVEQGGYYGYTF.